Each of the 31 T cell receptor beta chains below was sequenced from the same sample in a study of radiation and T cells in renal cell carcinoma. The time point denotes: blood 2 weeks post-SBRT. Documented treatment: 15 Gy SBRT to primary tumor, nephrectomy 4 weeks later. TCRdb's copy holds only in-frame clones and misses some; the assay was immunoSEQ multiplex PCR. The data hold roughly 130,000 clones, with approximately 78% observed a single time. The source was blood, collected from a patient whose treatment included radiotherapy and nephrectomy. These receptors originate from a woman aged 60-70 years with renal cell carcinoma.

Turning to this clone: The junction does not match germline at one end; this may be a read error. The chain has TRBV5-1 and TRBJ1-2; D ambiguous. CDR1 is SGHRS, CDR2 YFSETQ, per germline. CDR3 size: 14 residues. The CDR3 DNA reads TGCGCCAGCAGGTTGGAACCGCTCGGAGGGGGCTACACCTTC. Translating it yields CASRLEPLGGGYTF.

The sample holds a few counts of this clone. V is TRBV18 and J is TRBJ2-3, with D uncertain. There are 13 residues in the CDR3. The germline V and J ends were trimmed by 0 bases and 4 bases, with 5 bases remaining between them. Germline V gives CDR1 KGHSH, CDR2 LQKENI. This CDR3 reads CASSPPFPDTQYF. DNA of the CDR3: TGTGCCAGCTCACCACCGTTCCCAGATACGCAGTATTTT.

V usage is TRBV7-9 and J usage is TRBJ2-3, with no clear D. V was clipped by 4 bases and J by 2 bases, with 13 bases between them. Germline V gene data show CDR1 as SEHNR and CDR2 as FQNEAQ (reference sequence). CDR3 length: 15 residues. The CDR3: CASSSLRTYTDTQYF. The DNA for the CDR3 is TGTGCCAGCAGCTCCCTAAGGACCTACACAGATACGCAGTATTTT.

The J gene is TRBJ1-1, the V gene TRBV25-1; possible D gene TRBD1, 6 bases. Deletions cut 8 bases from V and 5 bases from J, with 18 bases between. Germline V gene sequence: CDR1 MGHDK, CDR2 SYGVNS. The length of the CDR3 is 14 residues. CDR3 sequence (DNA): TGTGCCAGCGCCACGTCCCTCACAGGGACTGAAGCTTTCTTT. Its translation is CASATSLTGTEAFF.

In DNA, the CDR3 is TGCGCCAGCAGCTTGAGCGGGGACTCCTACGAGCAGTACTTC. Translating it yields CASSLSGDSYEQYF. This chain links TRBV5-1 with TRBJ2-7; 7 bases align to TRBD2. Germline assignment: CDR1 SGHRS and CDR2 YFSETQ. The J segment lost 0 bases and the V segment lost 1 base, leaving 1 base of the junction unmatched. There are 14 residues in the CDR3.

The chain links TRBV4-2 to TRBJ1-4, with D uncertain. CDR1 is LGHNA and CDR2 is YNFKEQ in the germline V gene. This CDR3 comprises 14 residues. Trimming pared 5 bases from V and 7 bases from J, leaving 14 bases between. For the CDR3, the DNA is TGTGCCAGCAGCTTGGATATCATCGGTGAAAAACTGTTTTTT. Translating gives CASSLDIIGEKLFF.

About this clone itself: Sequence at one end of the junction differs from germline and may be a read error. The chain recombines TRBV6-6 with TRBJ2-5; D gene unclear. Germline CDR1 MNHNY, CDR2 SVGAGI (reference sequence). The length of the CDR3 is 10 residues. CDR3 protein: CASSYLRSHF. As DNA, the CDR3 is TGTGCCAGCAGTTACCTTAGATCACACTTC.

This clone has just one count. The chain couples TRBV29-1 to TRBJ1-3; D unresolved. Trimming took off 2 bases at V and 0 bases at J, with 8 bases between the two ends. Germline lookup yields CDR1 SQVTM and CDR2 ANQGSEA. The length of the CDR3 is 14 residues. The CDR3, as DNA: TGCAGCGTTGAATTCGCCGACTCTGGAAACACCATATATTTT. It yields the protein CSVEFADSGNTIYF. Variable domain in full (rest from reference TRBV29-1 and TRBJ1-3): SAVISQKPSRDICQRGTSLTIQCQVDSQVTMMFWYRQQPGQSLTLIATANQGSEATYESGFVIDKFPISRPNLTFSTLTVSNMSPEDSSIYLCSVEFADSGNTIYFGEGSWLTVV.

This chain links TRBV15 with TRBJ2-3; possible D gene TRBD1, 5 bases. The CDR3 has 15 residues. CDR1 is LNHNV and CDR2 is YYDKDF in the germline V gene (reference sequence). The V end was cut by 0 bases, the J end by 2 bases, with 9 bases between. For the CDR3, the DNA is TGTGCCACCAGCAGAGACAGACAGCTCACAGATACGCAGTATTTT. Its translation is CATSRDRQLTDTQYF.

The chain combines TRBV5-1 with TRBJ2-7, with D perhaps matching TRBD1 or TRBD2 (6 bases each). CDR3 length: 15 residues. Trimming took 0 bases from V and 2 from J, leaving 12 bases between them. Per germline, CDR1 SGHRS and CDR2 YFSETQ. CDR3 loop: CASSLVTGAAYEQYF. Here the CDR3 DNA reads TGCGCCAGCAGCTTGGTTACGGGGGCCGCCTACGAGCAGTACTTC.

In this sample, this clone turned up once. The chain recombines TRBV20-1 with TRBJ2-1; tentatively, D is TRBD2 (6 bases). This CDR3 has 11 residues. Germline values: CDR1 DFQATT, CDR2 SNEGSKA (reference sequence). The chain's CDR3 is CRPGDYNEQFF. DNA for the CDR3: TGCAGGCCGGGGGACTACAATGAGCAGTTCTTC.

CDR3 region: CASSLSWQGPTGELFF. The CDR3 coding sequence is TGTGCCAGCAGCTTAAGTTGGCAGGGACCCACCGGGGAGCTGTTTTTT. The chain uses TRBV7-8 and TRBJ2-2; the D gene could be TRBD1 or TRBD2 (5 bases each). Germline V gene data show CDR1 as SGHVS and CDR2 as FQNEAQ. V was cut by 2 bases and J by 4 bases, with 14 bases left in between. CDR3 size: 16 residues.

The chain couples TRBV5-1 to TRBJ1-5; D gene ambiguous. The germline CDR1 and CDR2 sequences are SGHRS and YFSETQ. This CDR3 is built from 13 residues. The germline V and J ends were trimmed by 4 bases and 1 base, with 6 bases remaining between them. CDR3 coding DNA: TGCGCCAGCAGCCTGGGGAGCAATCAGCCCCAGCATTTT. Translated, it gives CASSLGSNQPQHF.

This clone was counted between two and nine times. The genes are TRBV20-1 and TRBJ1-1, with unresolved D. V gave up 5 bases and J gave up 6 bases, with 10 bases separating them. This CDR3 is 11 amino acids long. Germline loops: CDR1 DFQATT, CDR2 SNEGSKA (reference sequence). DNA of the CDR3: TGCAGTGCTGAAGCTAATCCTGAAGCTTTCTTT. Protein: CSAEANPEAFF.

V and J are TRBV9 and TRBJ1-1; no reliable D call. This CDR3 is 15 amino acids long. Per the germline V gene, CDR1 is SGDLS and CDR2 is YYNGEE. Trimming shortened V by 4 bases and J by 1 base, and 14 bases separated the two germline ends. CDR3 DNA: TGTGCCAGCAGCCCCCTCCCGGGCGGGAACACTGAAGCTTTCTTT. It translates to CASSPLPGGNTEAFF.

The chain couples TRBV19 to TRBJ2-1; possibly TRBD2 for D (7 bases). V was cut by 7 bases and J by 5 bases, with 18 bases left in between. The CDR3 sequence is 15 residues long. Germline CDR1 LNHDA, CDR2 SQIVND (reference sequence). The CDR3 DNA follows: TGTGCCAGTACCCCCGTAGGGGGGAGGGACAATGAGCAGTTCTTC. Encoded protein: CASTPVGGRDNEQFF.

The chain combines TRBV28 with TRBJ1-2, with TRBD1 as a possible D gene (5 bases). Germline V gives CDR1 MDHEN, CDR2 SYDVKM. CDR3 length: 15 residues. Trimming pared 6 bases from V and 4 bases from J, leaving 18 bases between. The CDR3 is CASSPRGVRFYGYTF. CDR3 coding DNA: TGTGCCAGCAGCCCCCGGGGCGTCCGCTTCTATGGCTACACCTTC.

This clone was seen a single time. The V call is TRBV11-2, the J call TRBJ2-7, with 13 bases aligning to TRBD2. Per the germline V gene, CDR1 is SGHAT and CDR2 is FQNNGV. J was trimmed by 1 base and V by 5 bases; bases with no gene match: 11. The CDR3 runs to 18 residues. Here the CDR3 DNA reads TGTGCCAGCAGCCGAATAATTGGGACTAGCGGGGAGTCCTACGAGCAGTACTTC. It translates to CASSRIIGTSGESYEQYF.

V gene TRBV10-3 combines with J gene TRBJ1-2; the match to TRBD1 covers 11 bases. The CDR3 runs 19 residues. V gave up 0 bases and J gave up 3 bases; unmatched junction bases: 12. CDR1 and CDR2 (germline): ENHRY, SYGVKD. The CDR3 reads CAISESMDRGRLRDYGYTF. The CDR3 DNA follows: TGTGCCATCAGTGAGTCGATGGACAGGGGGCGTTTGAGGGACTATGGCTACACCTTC.

J is TRBJ2-3 and V is TRBV15, with 9 bases that match TRBD1. Germline loops: CDR1 LNHNV, CDR2 YYDKDF (reference sequence). With V trimmed by 4 bases and J by 2 bases, 4 bases remained unmatched. The CDR3 spans 15 residues. CDR3 amino acids: CATSMRQGVTDTQYF. The CDR3 region has the DNA TGTGCCACCAGCATGCGACAGGGGGTCACAGATACGCAGTATTTT.

The chain recombines TRBV4-1 with TRBJ2-3; D remains unclear. V shed 4 bases and J shed 5 bases, with 10 bases lying between them. The CDR3 is 13 residues long. Germline V lookup: CDR1 MGHRA, CDR2 YSYEKL. CDR3 loop: CASSRKGGDTQYF. CDR3 DNA: TGCGCCAGCAGCCGAAAGGGCGGAGATACGCAGTATTTT.

This clone has just a few counts. This chain connects TRBV11-2 to TRBJ1-6; D is unclear. The V gene lost 5 bases and the J gene lost 7 bases, with 6 bases spanning the gap. The length of the CDR3 is 12 residues. Germline V CDR1 and CDR2: SGHAT, FQNNGV. The CDR3 nucleotides read TGTGCCAGCAGCCCTATAAATTCACCCCTCCACTTT. This codes for CASSPINSPLHF. Full variable domain (missing parts from reference TRBV11-2 and TRBJ1-6): EAGVAQSPRYKIIEKRQSVAFWCNPISGHATLYWYQQILGQGPKLLIQFQNNGVVDDSQLPKDRFSAERLKGVDSTLKIQPAKLEDSAVYLCASSPINSPLHFGNGTRLTVT.

The V gene is TRBV7-2, the J gene TRBJ2-7; D remains ambiguous. This CDR3 has 13 residues. V lost 8 bases and J lost 3, with 14 bases in between. CDR1 is SGHTA and CDR2 is FQGNSA in the germline V gene. CDR3 coding DNA: TGTGCCAGCCGGCCGGGCGGAGTCTACGAGCAGTACTTC. Amino acid sequence: CASRPGGVYEQYF.

The chain recombines TRBV29-1 with TRBJ2-3, with D unresolved. The germline V gene has CDR1 SQVTM and CDR2 ANQGSEA. The CDR3 length is 13 residues. The V and J ends lost 6 bases and 2 bases respectively, with 12 bases between them. CDR3 nucleotides: TGCAGCGTCCTACCATCAATCACAGATACGCAGTATTTT. Translation: CSVLPSITDTQYF.

V gene TRBV28 combines with J gene TRBJ1-1; D is ambiguous. CDR3 size: 17 residues. V lost 8 bases, J lost 0 bases, and 22 bases lay in between. CDR1 is MDHEN and CDR2 is SYDVKM in the germline V gene. The CDR3 is CASCDPPELLLNTEAFF. The CDR3 DNA reads as TGTGCCAGCTGCGACCCACCGGAACTACTATTGAACACTGAAGCTTTCTTT.

V is TRBV7-9 and J is TRBJ2-2, with 10 bases lining up with TRBD1. Trimming cost V 4 bases and J 7 bases; bases outside gene matches: 9. The V gene's germline CDR1 is SEHNR and CDR2 FQNEAQ (reference sequence). This CDR3 comprises 16 residues. The CDR3 is CASSWGTGARGGELFF. CDR3 sequence (DNA): TGTGCCAGCAGCTGGGGGACAGGGGCGCGTGGCGGGGAGCTGTTTTTT. Based on the CDR3 plus reference TRBV7-9 and TRBJ2-2, the full variable domain is DTGVSQNPRHKITKRGQNVTFRCDPISEHNRLYWYRQTLGQGPEFLTYFQNEAQLEKSRLLSDRFSAERPKGSFSTLEIQRTEQGDSAMYLCASSWGTGARGGELFFGEGSRLTVL.

This clone was counted a few times. The rearrangement uses TRBV2 and TRBJ1-3, with D perhaps TRBD1 (5 bases). CDR1 and CDR2 (germline): SNHLY, FYNNEI. Trimming pared 7 bases from V and 4 bases from J, leaving 17 bases between. CDR3 length: 15 amino acids. For the CDR3, the DNA is TGTGCCAGCACCCCCCTTTCAGGGTCCGGAAACACCATATATTTT. This translates into CASTPLSGSGNTIYF.

The chain has TRBV4-3 and TRBJ2-7, with 8 nucleotides matching TRBD1. The germline V gene encodes CDR1 LGHNA and CDR2 YSLEER. Unmatched junction bases numbered 7, after V lost 1 base and J lost 5 bases. This CDR3 has 15 amino acids. For the CDR3, the DNA is TGCGCCAGCAGCCAAGCGCAGGGGGCGAGAGACGAGCAGTACTTC. Translating gives CASSQAQGARDEQYF.

V usage is TRBV9 and J usage is TRBJ2-7, with 8 bases identical to TRBD2. CDR3 size: 15 residues. The J segment lost 2 bases and the V segment lost 1 base, leaving 5 bases of the junction unmatched. CDR1 is SGDLS, CDR2 YYNGEE, per germline. CDR3 amino acids: CASSVQAGVAYEQYF. The CDR3 DNA reads as TGTGCCAGCAGCGTACAAGCGGGAGTGGCCTACGAGCAGTACTTC.

The genes are TRBV27 and TRBJ1-1; no clear D gene. The germline V gene encodes CDR1 MNHEY and CDR2 SMNVEV (reference sequence). Trimming cost V 3 bases and J 8 bases, with 16 bases left between them. This CDR3 has 14 amino acids. The CDR3 here is CASSFSGNKGEAFF. In DNA form, the CDR3 reads TGTGCCAGCAGTTTTAGTGGTAACAAAGGGGAAGCTTTCTTT.

This clone was found many times. The chain couples TRBV21-1 to TRBJ2-7; the table's D call TRBD1 went unverified against the DNA. TRBV21-1 is a listed pseudogene. The CDR3 totals 15 residues. CDR3 in amino acids: CASSALRRDSYEQYF. CDR3 coding DNA: TGTGCCAGCAGCGCACTACGCAGGGATTCCTACGAGCAGTACTTC.